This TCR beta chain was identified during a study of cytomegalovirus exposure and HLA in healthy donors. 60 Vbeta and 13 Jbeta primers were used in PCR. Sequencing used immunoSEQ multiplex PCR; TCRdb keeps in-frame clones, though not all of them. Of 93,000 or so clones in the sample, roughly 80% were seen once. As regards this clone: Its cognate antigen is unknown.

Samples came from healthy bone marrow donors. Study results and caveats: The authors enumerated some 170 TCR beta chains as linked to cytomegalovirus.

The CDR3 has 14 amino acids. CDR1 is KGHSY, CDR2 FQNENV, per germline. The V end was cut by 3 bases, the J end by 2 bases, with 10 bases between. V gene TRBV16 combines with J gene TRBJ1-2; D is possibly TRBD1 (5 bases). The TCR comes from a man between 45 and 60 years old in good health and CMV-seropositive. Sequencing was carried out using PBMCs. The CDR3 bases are TGTGCCAGCAGCCAGGGGCAGGGAAACTATGGCTACACCTTC. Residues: CASSQGQGNYGYTF.